The 25 T cell receptor beta chains presented below share a single source sample, sequenced in a study of T cell responses to AZD1222 COVID-19 vaccine. Measured with immunoSEQ multiplex PCR; TCRdb has only the in-frame clones, and not every one. The sample records tens of thousands of clones, less than 90% being singletons. The specimen comprised peripheral blood, sampled on day 0 of AZD1222 vaccination. Source of these receptors: an adult in good health.

This chain uses TRBV6-5 with TRBJ1-6; D remains ambiguous. The CDR3 covers 14 residues. Trimming took 6 bases from V and 7 from J, leaving 13 bases between them. The germline CDR1 and CDR2 sequences are MNHEY and SVGAGI. The CDR3 sequence: CASSSSGWNSPLHF. The CDR3 nucleotides read TGTGCCAGCAGCTCCTCCGGGTGGAATTCACCCCTCCACTTT.

This chain connects TRBV28 to TRBJ1-2, with a possible D match to TRBD1 (5 bases). The V end lost 5 bases, the J end lost 0 bases, and 19 bases lay between the germline ends. CDR1 is MDHEN, CDR2 SYDVKM, per germline. The CDR3 loop spans 17 amino acids. The CDR3 nucleotides are TGTGCCAGCAGTCCAGCCGGGACGCTTTCCCCTAACTATGGCTACACCTTC. Encoded protein: CASSPAGTLSPNYGYTF.

The V call is TRBV3-1 (or the pseudogene TRBV3-2), the J call TRBJ1-1; D gene ambiguous. The CDR3 spans 13 residues. Germline lookup yields CDR1 LGHDT and CDR2 YNNKEL (reference sequence). The V and J ends lost 0 bases and 14 bases respectively, with 16 bases between them. The CDR3 region is CASSQESGRWSFF. The CDR3 DNA reads TGTGCCAGCAGCCAAGAAAGTGGAAGGTGGAGCTTCTTT.

This chain uses TRBV16 with TRBJ2-6, with D possibly matching TRBD1 (6 bases). The V gene's germline CDR1 is KGHSY and CDR2 FQNENV. V shed 6 bases and J shed 4 bases, with 13 bases lying between them. CDR3 length: 15 residues. The CDR3 protein is CASRQNRAGANVLTF. CDR3 coding DNA: TGTGCCAGCAGACAAAACAGGGCCGGGGCCAACGTCCTGACTTTC. Full variable domain (outside the CDR3, taken from reference TRBV16 and TRBJ2-6): GEEVAQTPKHLVRGEGQKAKLYCAPIKGHSYVFWYQQVLKNEFKFLISFQNENVFDETGMPKERFSAKCLPNSPCSLEIQATKLEDSAVYFCASRQNRAGANVLTFGAGSRLTVL.

The chain recombines TRBV6-5 with TRBJ1-4; unclear D gene. The length of the CDR3 is 12 residues. V lost 9 bases, J lost 7 bases, and 12 bases lay in between. Germline CDR1 reads MNHEY; CDR2 reads SVGAGI. The CDR3 DNA follows: TGTGCCAGACAACTCCGGGCTGAAAAACTGTTTTTT. Amino acids: CARQLRAEKLFF.

This clone appeared once. The chain is built from TRBV5-1 and TRBJ1-5; 10 nucleotides match TRBD1. The CDR3 extends over 14 amino acids. V shed 4 bases and J 5 bases; nucleotides not matched to a gene: 3. Germline CDR1 SGHRS, CDR2 YFSETQ. CDR3 protein: CASSPDRGDQPQHF. CDR3 bases: TGCGCCAGCAGCCCGGACAGGGGGGATCAGCCCCAGCATTTT.

The V gene is TRBV7-2, the J gene TRBJ2-3; D may be TRBD2 (6 bases). Trimming pared 3 bases from V and 2 bases from J, leaving 9 bases between. CDR3 length: 14 residues. CDR1 is SGHTA, CDR2 FQGNSA, per germline. In DNA, the CDR3 is TGTGCCAGCAGCTTGGACTATACCACAGATACGCAGTATTTT. It specifies CASSLDYTTDTQYF.

This rearrangement joins TRBV15 to TRBJ1-2; D not certain. The V gene lost 0 bases and the J gene lost 5 bases, with 7 bases spanning the gap. The CDR3 consists of 13 residues. CDR1 LNHNV and CDR2 YYDKDF come from the germline V gene (reference sequence). This CDR3 is CATSRDRSYGYTF. In DNA form, the CDR3 reads TGTGCCACCAGCAGAGATCGCAGTTATGGCTACACCTTC.

The chain employs TRBV6-5 and TRBJ1-1; the D gene is possibly TRBD1 (6 bases). The V and J ends lost 5 bases and 0 bases respectively, with 10 bases between them. The CDR3 sequence is 14 residues long. CDR1 is MNHEY and CDR2 is SVGAGI in the germline V gene. The CDR3 DNA reads as TGTGCCAGCAGTCGACAGGCAATGAACACTGAAGCTTTCTTT. Translating gives CASSRQAMNTEAFF.

This clone was counted a few times. The rearrangement uses TRBV4-3 and TRBJ1-2; a possible D gene is TRBD1 (6 bases). CDR3 length: 16 amino acids. V was clipped by 6 bases and J by 0 bases, with 17 bases between them. Germline V gene sequence: CDR1 LGHNA, CDR2 YSLEER. CDR3 nucleotide sequence: TGCGCCAGCAGTCCTTATACCGGGACAACTAACTATGGCTACACCTTC. It translates to CASSPYTGTTNYGYTF.

V is TRBV4-1 and J is TRBJ1-2; no reliable D call. Germline lookup yields CDR1 MGHRA and CDR2 YSYEKL. This CDR3 comprises 14 residues. Trimming removed 1 base at V and 7 bases at J, with 13 bases between. CDR3 amino acids: CASSQATGKSGYTF. CDR3 coding DNA: TGCGCCAGCAGCCAAGCAACGGGGAAGAGTGGCTACACCTTC.

The chain has TRBV9 and TRBJ1-3, with D maybe TRBD1 (5 bases). CDR1 and CDR2 (germline): SGDLS, YYNGEE. Trimming removed 1 base at V and 0 bases at J, with 23 bases between. The CDR3 length is 20 residues. CDR3 residues: CASSVRPNGAGVYSGNTIYF. CDR3 in DNA: TGTGCCAGCAGCGTACGCCCCAACGGGGCAGGAGTTTACTCTGGAAACACCATATATTTT.

The chain employs TRBV19 and TRBJ1-5, with a possible D match to TRBD1 (6 bases). Per the germline V gene, CDR1 is LNHDA and CDR2 is SQIVND (reference sequence). V was cut by 4 bases and J by 6 bases, with 22 bases left in between. This CDR3 has 17 residues. The CDR3 nucleotides read TGTGCCAGTAGTAAAACGGTAGGGGGGGCGCAGGGTCAGCCCCAGCATTTT. Its protein is CASSKTVGGAQGQPQHF.

This clone showed up many times. The chain combines TRBV3-1 (or the pseudogene TRBV3-2) with TRBJ1-5; D perhaps matches TRBD1 (6 bases). Germline-derived CDR1 and CDR2 are LGHDT and YNNKEL (reference sequence). V was pared by 2 bases and J by 10 bases, with 15 bases between. The CDR3 is 14 residues long. The CDR3 region is CASSQQRGDIPQHF. The CDR3 nucleotides are TGTGCCAGCAGCCAACAGAGGGGGGACATCCCCCAGCATTTT.

The chain links TRBV30 to TRBJ1-4, with a possible D match to TRBD1 (5 bases). Germline lookup yields CDR1 GTSNPN and CDR2 SVGIG (reference sequence). Deletions cut 0 bases from V and 4 bases from J, with 12 bases between. The CDR3 is 15 residues long. The CDR3 nucleotides read TGTGCCTGGAGTGTCGGGGCAGGTTTTAATGAAAAACTGTTTTTT. Its translation: CAWSVGAGFNEKLFF.

The chain has TRBV15 and TRBJ2-7, with 10 bases lining up with TRBD1. CDR3 length: 17 amino acids. The germline V gene has CDR1 LNHNV and CDR2 YYDKDF (reference sequence). The junction had 9 bases not matched to a gene; V was cut back by 0 bases and J by 4 bases. Here the CDR3 reads CATSRDSTGGGRYEQYF. CDR3 coding DNA: TGTGCCACCAGCAGAGATTCGACAGGGGGCGGAAGGTACGAGCAGTACTTC.

V usage is TRBV28 and J usage is TRBJ2-7; perhaps TRBD2 as D (7 bases). The germline V gene encodes CDR1 MDHEN and CDR2 SYDVKM. The CDR3 contains 14 residues. V was pared by 8 bases and J by 6 bases, with 20 bases between. The CDR3 spells CASQGFGGRPEQYF. DNA for the CDR3: TGTGCCAGCCAAGGGTTCGGGGGGCGCCCCGAGCAGTACTTC.

This clone was picked up one time. The chain carries TRBV19 and TRBJ1-1, with D hard to call. Trimming removed 3 bases at V and 4 bases at J, with 15 bases between. This CDR3 region has 15 residues. The V gene's germline CDR1 is LNHDA and CDR2 SQIVND (reference sequence). CDR3 protein: CASSIREQQGTEAFF. The CDR3 nucleotides are TGTGCCAGTAGTATCCGCGAACAGCAAGGCACTGAAGCTTTCTTT.

The gene calls are TRBV11-2 and TRBJ1-1; 8 bases match TRBD1. V was pared by 0 bases and J by 4 bases, with 4 bases of the junction left unmatched. CDR1 is SGHAT, CDR2 FQNNGV, per germline. CDR3 length: 15 residues. CDR3 coding DNA: TGTGCCAGCAGCTTAGAGGGACAGGTTGCCACTGAAGCTTTCTTT. This encodes CASSLEGQVATEAFF.

This clone was detected only a few times. V is TRBV18 and J is TRBJ1-6, with TRBD1 identical over 10 bases. V was pared by 5 bases and J by 10 bases, with 2 bases of the junction left unmatched. Germline V CDR1 and CDR2: KGHSH, LQKENI. This CDR3 spans 13 amino acids. The CDR3 loop reads CASSATGGSPLHF. The CDR3 region has the DNA TGTGCCAGCTCAGCGACAGGGGGCTCACCCCTCCACTTT.

The V call is TRBV11-2, the J call TRBJ1-5; no clear D gene. The CDR3 loop spans 16 amino acids. Trimming took off 1 base at V and 4 bases at J, with 14 bases between the two ends. Germline CDR1 is SGHAT and CDR2 is FQNNGV. The CDR3 nucleotides are TGTGCCAGCAGCTTAGTACACGACCCACTAAATCAGCCCCAGCATTTT. Protein sequence: CASSLVHDPLNQPQHF.

V and J are TRBV28 and TRBJ1-1, with D possibly being TRBD1 (6 bases). Germline V gene lookup returns CDR1 MDHEN and CDR2 SYDVKM. The CDR3 consists of 15 residues. V was shortened by 2 bases and J by 4 bases, with 14 bases between the two germline ends. CDR3 sequence (DNA): TGTGCCAGCAGTTTAAGAGGGGGGTTGGCCACTGAAGCTTTCTTT. Translation: CASSLRGGLATEAFF. Supplemented by reference TRBV28 and TRBJ1-1, the full variable domain reads DVKVTQSSRYLVKRTGEKVFLECVQDMDHENMFWYRQDPGLGLRLIYFSYDVKMKEKGDIPEGYSVSREKKERFSLILESASTNQTSMYLCASSLRGGLATEAFFGQGTRLTVV.

This sequence joins TRBV19 and TRBJ2-3; TRBD2 matches 12 bases. Germline-derived CDR1 and CDR2 are LNHDA and SQIVND (reference sequence). Trimming cost V 2 bases and J 3 bases; bases outside gene matches: 12. The CDR3 consists of 19 residues. Here the CDR3 reads CASSIRTFPTSGGTDTQYF. The CDR3, as DNA: TGTGCCAGTAGTATACGCACCTTTCCGACTAGCGGGGGTACAGATACGCAGTATTTT.

This chain connects TRBV28 to TRBJ2-2; D gene uncertain. Germline CDR1 and CDR2: MDHEN and SYDVKM. The CDR3 spans 12 residues. V lost 2 bases and J lost 8, with 6 bases in between. This chain's CDR3 is CASSLRTGELFF. Here the CDR3 DNA reads TGTGCCAGCAGTTTACGAACGGGGGAGCTGTTTTTT. Combining the CDR3 with reference TRBV28 and TRBJ2-2 gives the whole variable domain DVKVTQSSRYLVKRTGEKVFLECVQDMDHENMFWYRQDPGLGLRLIYFSYDVKMKEKGDIPEGYSVSREKKERFSLILESASTNQTSMYLCASSLRTGELFFGEGSRLTVL.

The J gene is TRBJ2-7, the V gene TRBV3-1 (or the pseudogene TRBV3-2); a possible D gene is TRBD2 (5 bases). Trimming pared 1 base from V and 7 bases from J, leaving 17 bases between. CDR3 size: 15 residues. Germline V gives CDR1 LGHDT, CDR2 YNNKEL (reference sequence). CDR3 loop: CASSQGGPSRTEQYF. The CDR3 DNA sequence: TGTGCCAGCAGCCAAGGAGGGCCATCCCGTACAGAGCAGTACTTC.